Listed below are T cell receptor beta chains from one sample, sequenced in a study of glioma-infiltrating T cells after dendritic cell vaccination. The table came from immunoSEQ multiplex PCR; TCRdb's copy has only in-frame clones and leaves some out. Of roughly 68,000 clones listed, approximately 78% are singletons. The specimen comprised blood, sampled before dendritic cell vaccination. These TCRs come from a human donor with glioblastoma. Both conserved end residues are part of each CDR3. Fields, in order: CDR3 protein, CDR3 DNA, D gene, clone size, J gene, V gene. A D gene is named only where the DNA matches it firmly. The size field is filled for only some rows; it gives once, few, many or a size class.

CDR3: CASSLVAGRTKPRSPLHF; DNA: TGTGCCAGCAGCTTAGTGGCGGGGCGCACGAAGCCTCGTTCACCCCTCCACTTT; D: NA; size: NA; J: TRBJ1-6; V: TRBV11-2
CDR3: CASSYFGTVETQYF; DNA: TGTGCCAGCAGTTACTTCGGGACAGTGGAGACCCAGTACTTC; D: TRBD1; size: once; J: TRBJ2-5; V: TRBV6-5
CDR3: CASSRRGPEAFF; DNA: TGTGCCAGCAGCCGGAGGGGGCCGGAAGCTTTCTTT; D: TRBD1; size: NA; J: TRBJ1-1; V: TRBV5-8
CDR3: CASRPTGGNGYTF; DNA: TGTGCCAGCAGGCCGACAGGGGGCAACGGCTACACCTTC; D: TRBD1; size: NA; J: TRBJ1-2; V: TRBV28
CDR3: CAWDQGSNQPQHF; DNA: TGTGCCTGGGACCAGGGGAGCAATCAGCCCCAGCATTTT; D: NA; size: NA; J: TRBJ1-5; V: TRBV30
CDR3: CAWSLGAGNTIYF; DNA: TGTGCCTGGAGTTTAGGAGCTGGAAACACCATATATTTT; D: NA; size: NA; J: TRBJ1-3; V: TRBV30
CDR3: CASTDRGDQPQHF; DNA: TGTGCCAGCACGGACAGGGGAGATCAGCCCCAGCATTTT; D: TRBD1; size: few; J: TRBJ1-5; V: TRBV6-1
CDR3: CASRREGWGEQYF; DNA: TGTGCCAGCAGAAGGGAGGGGTGGGGCGAGCAGTACTTC; D: TRBD2; size: NA; J: TRBJ2-7; V: TRBV6-5
CDR3: CASMRSSGANVLTF; DNA: TGTGCCAGCATGCGCTCCTCTGGGGCCAACGTCCTGACTTTC; D: NA; size: NA; J: TRBJ2-6; V: TRBV6-5
CDR3: CASTMLDRTTDTQYF; DNA: TGTGCCAGCACTATGCTCGACAGGACCACAGATACGCAGTATTTT; D: NA; size: NA; J: TRBJ2-3; V: TRBV2
CDR3: CASSATTGTVDGYTF; DNA: TGTGCCAGCAGCGCCACCACCGGGACAGTTGATGGCTACACCTTC; D: TRBD1; size: NA; J: TRBJ1-2; V: TRBV11-3
CDR3: CASSSQQGGVWGNTIYF; DNA: TGCGCCAGCAGCTCTCAGCAAGGGGGCGTCTGGGGAAACACCATATATTTT; D: TRBD1; size: NA; J: TRBJ1-3; V: TRBV5-1
CDR3: CASSLGRAQYF; DNA: TGTGCCAGCAGCTTAGGCAGGGCCCAGTACTTC; D: NA; size: NA; J: TRBJ2-5; V: TRBV7-2
CDR3: CASSQTDGYGYTF; DNA: TGTGCCAGCAGTCAAACCGACGGGTATGGCTACACCTTC; D: NA; size: NA; J: TRBJ1-2; V: TRBV11-3
CDR3: CASSDRVKGQPQHF; DNA: TGTGCCAGTTCAGACAGGGTGAAGGGTCAGCCCCAGCATTTT; D: TRBD1; size: NA; J: TRBJ1-5; V: TRBV5-8
CDR3: CATSRGLRDTEAFF; DNA: TGTGCCACCAGCAGAGGCTTGAGGGACACTGAAGCTTTCTTT; D: NA; size: NA; J: TRBJ1-1; V: TRBV15
CDR3: CASSTLKVPTNEKLFF; DNA: TGTGCCAGCTCAACTCTGAAAGTACCAACTAATGAAAAACTGTTTTTT; D: NA; size: NA; J: TRBJ1-4; V: TRBV18
CDR3: CASSVSRTNNEQFF; DNA: TGTGCTAGCAGCGTTAGCCGCACAAACAATGAGCAGTTCTTC; D: NA; size: NA; J: TRBJ2-1; V: TRBV7-7
CDR3: CASGVPLHF; DNA: TGTGCCAGTGGAGTTCCCCTCCACTTT; D: NA; size: NA; J: TRBJ1-6; V: TRBV19
CDR3: CASSFMGVVRNTIYF; DNA: TGTGCCAGCAGTTTTATGGGAGTCGTGAGAAACACCATATATTTT; D: NA; size: NA; J: TRBJ1-3; V: TRBV28
CDR3: CASRTGTSGDNEQFF; DNA: TGTGCCAGCAGGACCGGGACTAGCGGTGACAATGAGCAGTTCTTC; D: TRBD2; size: NA; J: TRBJ2-1; V: TRBV28
CDR3: CASSWQFRDSSNEQFF; DNA: TGTGCCAGCAGCTGGCAGTTCAGGGACAGCAGCAATGAGCAGTTCTTC; D: TRBD1; size: NA; J: TRBJ2-1; V: TRBV7-6
CDR3: CASNSGRDRVNEQFF; DNA: TGCGCCAGCAACTCGGGCCGGGACAGGGTCAATGAGCAGTTCTTC; D: TRBD1; size: NA; J: TRBJ2-1; V: TRBV5-1
CDR3: CSSSRGEGNYGYTF; DNA: TGCAGCTCTTCCCGGGGTGAGGGTAACTATGGCTACACCTTC; D: NA; size: NA; J: TRBJ1-2; V: TRBV29-1
CDR3: CVLLGQSPRGYEQYF; DNA: TGTGTCTTACTTGGACAGAGCCCAAGAGGCTACGAGCAGTACTTC; D: NA; size: NA; J: TRBJ2-7; V: TRBV7-9
CDR3: CASSLFGAGGLMGNEQFF; DNA: TGTGCCAGCAGTTTATTCGGAGCGGGGGGGCTGATGGGCAATGAGCAGTTCTTC; D: TRBD2; size: NA; J: TRBJ2-1; V: TRBV27
CDR3: CASSDDGRTVVSYEQYF; DNA: TGTGCCAGCAGTGATGATGGTAGGACAGTAGTATCCTACGAGCAGTACTTC; D: NA; size: NA; J: TRBJ2-7; V: TRBV2
CDR3: CSVGGGYNEQFF; DNA: TGCAGCGTTGGGGGGGGCTACAATGAGCAGTTCTTC; D: TRBD2; size: NA; J: TRBJ2-1; V: TRBV29-1
CDR3: CASSPQGIRETQYF; DNA: TGTGCCAGCAGTCCGCAGGGGATCCGAGAGACCCAGTACTTC; D: NA; size: NA; J: TRBJ2-5; V: TRBV28
CDR3: CASSDQAYNEQFF; DNA: TGTGCCAGCAGTGACCAAGCGTACAATGAGCAGTTCTTC; D: NA; size: NA; J: TRBJ2-1; V: TRBV2
CDR3: CASSEVRGSSTDTQYF; DNA: TGTGCCAGCAGTGAAGTGAGGGGGAGTAGCACAGATACGCAGTATTTT; D: NA; size: NA; J: TRBJ2-3; V: TRBV6-1
CDR3: CASSEMTARQETQYF; DNA: TGTGCCAGCAGTGAAATGACAGCGCGCCAAGAGACCCAGTACTTC; D: NA; size: NA; J: TRBJ2-5; V: TRBV6-1
CDR3: CASTLNPGAHNSPLHF; DNA: TGTGCCAGCACCCTTAACCCAGGGGCCCATAATTCACCCCTCCACTTT; D: NA; size: NA; J: TRBJ1-6; V: TRBV28
CDR3: CASSLSLTSGYNEQFF; DNA: TGTGCCAGCAGTTTATCGTTGACTAGCGGGTACAATGAGCAGTTCTTC; D: TRBD2; size: few; J: TRBJ2-1; V: TRBV27
CDR3: CAWRLGTGNNSPLHF; DNA: TGTGCCTGGAGACTTGGGACAGGCAATAATTCACCCCTCCACTTT; D: TRBD1; size: NA; J: TRBJ1-6; V: TRBV30
CDR3: CASSPSGGYADTQYF; DNA: TGCGCCAGCAGCCCTAGCGGGGGATATGCAGATACGCAGTATTTT; D: TRBD2; size: NA; J: TRBJ2-3; V: TRBV5-1
CDR3: CASSDQPGQGAYEQYF; DNA: TGTGCCAGCAGCGATCAACCGGGACAGGGTGCCTACGAGCAGTACTTC; D: TRBD1; size: NA; J: TRBJ2-7; V: TRBV5-6
CDR3: CATSRDGGAIEQYF; DNA: TGTGCCACCAGCAGAGACGGGGGGGCTATCGAGCAGTACTTC; D: TRBD2; size: NA; J: TRBJ2-7; V: TRBV15
CDR3: CASSLGSGEVYEQYF; DNA: TGTGCCAGCAGCTTGGGTAGCGGGGAGGTCTACGAGCAGTACTTC; D: TRBD2; size: NA; J: TRBJ2-7; V: TRBV5-4
CDR3: CASSHAGTGLGYTF; DNA: TGCGCCAGCAGCCACGCCGGGACAGGGTTAGGCTACACCTTC; D: TRBD1; size: once; J: TRBJ1-2; V: TRBV4-1
CDR3: CASRSNRGVVTEAFF; DNA: TGTGCCAGCAGATCCAACAGGGGGGTAGTTACTGAAGCTTTCTTT; D: TRBD1; size: few; J: TRBJ1-1; V: TRBV2
CDR3: CASSLSEGRSRYEQYF; DNA: TGTGCCAGCAGTTTGAGCGAGGGTAGATCTCGGTACGAGCAGTACTTC; D: NA; size: NA; J: TRBJ2-7; V: TRBV28
CDR3: CATSRDRGSPETQYF; DNA: TGTGCCACCAGCAGAGATAGGGGGTCGCCGGAGACCCAGTACTTC; D: NA; size: NA; J: TRBJ2-5; V: TRBV15
CDR3: CASSRLEGQGYNEQFF; DNA: TGTGCCAGCAGCCGCCTCGAGGGACAGGGTTACAATGAGCAGTTCTTC; D: TRBD1; size: NA; J: TRBJ2-1; V: TRBV5-5
CDR3: CASSYQGGETQYF; DNA: TGTGCCAGCAGCTATCAGGGGGGAGAGACCCAGTACTTC; D: NA; size: NA; J: TRBJ2-5; V: TRBV5-4
CDR3: CASSSMAGAPYNEQFF; DNA: TGTGCCAGCAGCTCAATGGCGGGTGCCCCCTACAATGAGCAGTTCTTC; D: NA; size: NA; J: TRBJ2-1; V: TRBV11-2
CDR3: CASGLAAGGINTGELFF; DNA: TGTGCTAGTGGTTTGGCAGCCGGGGGGATCAACACCGGGGAGCTGTTTTTT; D: TRBD2; size: NA; J: TRBJ2-2; V: TRBV12-5
CDR3: CASSQEVVGRGYTF; DNA: TGTGCCAGCAGCCAAGAGGTGGTGGGGAGAGGCTACACCTTC; D: NA; size: NA; J: TRBJ1-2; V: TRBV14
CDR3: CASTTPGTPQETQYF; DNA: TGCGCCAGCACCACCCCCGGGACTCCCCAAGAGACCCAGTACTTC; D: NA; size: NA; J: TRBJ2-5; V: TRBV5-1
CDR3: CASSATGGGQPQHF; DNA: TGTGCCAGCAGCGCAACAGGGGGCGGTCAGCCCCAGCATTTT; D: TRBD1; size: NA; J: TRBJ1-5; V: TRBV9
CDR3: CSVQIHTEAFF; DNA: TGCAGCGTTCAAATCCACACTGAAGCTTTCTTT; D: NA; size: NA; J: TRBJ1-1; V: TRBV29-1
CDR3: CATSRPTEEGQYF; DNA: TGTGCCACCAGCAGACCTACCGAGGAAGGGCAGTACTTC; D: NA; size: NA; J: TRBJ2-7; V: TRBV15
CDR3: CASSPGGNTEAFF; DNA: TGTGCCAGCAGCCCCGGGGGGAACACTGAAGCTTTCTTT; D: NA; size: NA; J: TRBJ1-1; V: TRBV7-9
CDR3: CASSRGTGGEKLFF; DNA: TGTGCCAGCAGCCGCGGGACAGGCGGTGAAAAACTGTTTTTT; D: TRBD1; size: medium-sized; J: TRBJ1-4; V: TRBV7-9
CDR3: CASSLDATSGNTIYF; DNA: TGTGCCAGCAGCTTAGACGCTACCTCTGGAAACACCATATATTTT; D: NA; size: once; J: TRBJ1-3; V: TRBV11-2